This T cell receptor beta chain emerged from a study of shared clonotypes between healthy human individuals. For this clone: Its antigen is unidentified.

Findings and limits, study-wide: Compared with clonotypes that all four donors shared, non-shared clonotypes had lower generation probabilities.

Naive CD8 isolation took CD45RO-negative cells positively selected for CCR7 and excluded terminally differentiated effector memory CD45RA+ cells. This table comes from immunoSEQ multiplex PCR, and its TCRdb copy is limited to in-frame clones, with some not included. The sample lists some 2 million clones, less than 95% occurring once. Germline trimming cut 5 bases from V and 7 bases from J; bases unmatched to any gene: 8. The CDR3 has 14 residues. The V gene's germline CDR1 is MDHEN and CDR2 SYDVKM. The sequence came from a man aged 18 to 35 in good health. This chain links TRBV28 with TRBJ2-1; 7 bases fit TRBD1. The specimen was naive CD8+ T cells sorted from blood. Written as DNA, the CDR3 is TGTGCCAGCAGTCCACCTGAGACAGGGAATGAGCAGTTCTTC. It encodes CASSPPETGNEQFF.